These T cell receptor beta chains were read from a single sample in a study of blood T cell repertoires in COVID-19. Assay used: immunoSEQ multiplex PCR; TCRdb lists only in-frame clones, some missing. The table shows a few hundred thousand clones, with 70% to 90% occurring only once. Sequencing was done on a sample of peripheral blood. Every receptor here comes from a man aged 25-45 years who had recovered from COVID-19. Both conserved end residues are part of each CDR3. A D gene is named only where the DNA matches it firmly. Clone size appears in some rows only: once, few, many, or a class for an expanded clone.

len: 14
j_gene: TRBJ2-1
abundance: -
v_gene: TRBV6-5
d_gene: -
CDR3aa: CASRPSQTHNEQFF
CDR3nt: TGTGCCAGCCGGCCTAGCCAAACCCACAATGAGCAGTTCTTC

len: 15
j_gene: TRBJ1-1
abundance: -
v_gene: TRBV27
d_gene: TRBD1
CDR3aa: CASSPTTGGLTEAFF
CDR3nt: TGTGCCAGCAGTCCGACGACAGGGGGCCTCACTGAAGCTTTCTTT

len: 15
j_gene: TRBJ1-5
abundance: -
v_gene: TRBV5-6
d_gene: -
CDR3aa: CASSSDRVLNQPQHF
CDR3nt: TGTGCCAGCAGTTCGGACAGAGTCTTAAATCAGCCCCAGCATTTT

len: 14
j_gene: TRBJ2-2
abundance: -
v_gene: TRBV7-7
d_gene: -
CDR3aa: CASSMTVNTGELFF
CDR3nt: TGTGCCAGCAGCATGACTGTGAACACCGGGGAGCTGTTTTTT

len: 14
j_gene: TRBJ2-7
abundance: -
v_gene: TRBV5-1
d_gene: TRBD1
CDR3aa: CASSLLQGAYEQYF
CDR3nt: TGCGCCAGCAGCTTGCTGCAGGGGGCTTATGAGCAGTACTTC

len: 13
j_gene: TRBJ1-2
abundance: -
v_gene: TRBV30
d_gene: -
CDR3aa: CAWSQGSNYGYTF
CDR3nt: TGTGCCTGGAGCCAGGGGTCTAACTATGGCTACACCTTC

len: 15
j_gene: TRBJ2-7
abundance: -
v_gene: TRBV5-4
d_gene: TRBD1
CDR3aa: CASSSKGQGSHEQYF
CDR3nt: TGTGCCAGCAGCTCCAAGGGACAGGGGAGCCACGAGCAGTACTTC

len: 12
j_gene: TRBJ2-7
abundance: -
v_gene: TRBV12-3/TRBV12-4
d_gene: -
CDR3aa: CASSSPFHEQYF
CDR3nt: TGTGCCAGCAGCTCCCCGTTCCACGAGCAGTACTTC

len: 13
j_gene: TRBJ2-3
abundance: -
v_gene: TRBV5-4
d_gene: -
CDR3aa: CASSYDSRDTQYF
CDR3nt: TGTGCCAGCAGCTATGATAGCCGCGATACGCAGTATTTT

len: 15
j_gene: TRBJ1-1
abundance: -
v_gene: TRBV19
d_gene: -
CDR3aa: CASSIHRGEATEAFF
CDR3nt: TGTGCCAGTAGTATTCATCGGGGGGAGGCGACTGAAGCTTTCTTT

len: 12
j_gene: TRBJ1-2
abundance: -
v_gene: TRBV29-1
d_gene: -
CDR3aa: CSVNTGNYGYTF
CDR3nt: TGCAGCGTTAACACAGGGAACTATGGCTACACCTTC

len: 15
j_gene: TRBJ1-2
abundance: once
v_gene: TRBV28
d_gene: -
CDR3aa: CASSLGSGGGSGYTF
CDR3nt: TGTGCCAGCAGTTTAGGGTCTGGTGGGGGCTCTGGCTACACCTTC

len: 15
j_gene: TRBJ2-1
abundance: -
v_gene: TRBV7-9
d_gene: -
CDR3aa: CASSLTTGASVEQFF
CDR3nt: TGTGCCAGCAGTTTAACTACCGGCGCCTCCGTTGAGCAGTTCTTC

len: 16
j_gene: TRBJ1-2
abundance: once
v_gene: TRBV5-4
d_gene: TRBD1
CDR3aa: CASSLGQGQANYGYTF
CDR3nt: TGTGCCAGCAGCCTGGGACAGGGGCAAGCTAACTATGGCTACACCTTC

len: 12
j_gene: TRBJ1-1
abundance: -
v_gene: TRBV5-1
d_gene: -
CDR3aa: CASSWGGTEAFF
CDR3nt: TGCGCCAGCAGCTGGGGCGGCACTGAAGCTTTCTTT

len: 15
j_gene: TRBJ1-1
abundance: -
v_gene: TRBV5-4
d_gene: -
CDR3aa: CASSAGLSGGTEAFF
CDR3nt: TGTGCCAGCAGCGCAGGGCTTTCGGGGGGCACTGAAGCTTTCTTT

len: 15
j_gene: TRBJ2-3
abundance: once
v_gene: TRBV27
d_gene: TRBD2
CDR3aa: CASSLGASGTDTQYF
CDR3nt: TGTGCCAGCAGTTTAGGCGCTAGCGGGACAGATACGCAGTATTTT

len: 16
j_gene: TRBJ1-2
abundance: once
v_gene: TRBV9
d_gene: -
CDR3aa: CASSFEPLGGRDGYTF
CDR3nt: TGTGCCAGCAGCTTCGAACCCCTTGGGGGCCGGGATGGCTACACCTTC

len: 15
j_gene: TRBJ1-1
abundance: many
v_gene: TRBV7-8
d_gene: -
CDR3aa: CASSDTSSGNTEAFF
CDR3nt: TGTGCCAGCAGCGATACCTCGTCGGGGAACACTGAAGCTTTCTTT

len: 12
j_gene: TRBJ2-7
abundance: -
v_gene: TRBV19
d_gene: -
CDR3aa: CASSIAGYEQYF
CDR3nt: TGTGCCAGTAGTATAGCAGGTTACGAGCAGTACTTC

len: 13
j_gene: TRBJ1-2
abundance: few
v_gene: TRBV19
d_gene: -
CDR3aa: CASQGRVGYGYTF
CDR3nt: TGTGCCAGCCAGGGCAGGGTAGGCTATGGCTACACCTTC

len: 13
j_gene: TRBJ1-5
abundance: -
v_gene: TRBV6-5
d_gene: TRBD1
CDR3aa: CASTSLTGQPQHF
CDR3nt: TGTGCCAGCACTTCGCTGACAGGGCAGCCCCAGCATTTT

len: 17
j_gene: TRBJ1-1
abundance: -
v_gene: TRBV13
d_gene: TRBD1
CDR3aa: CASSLVGTGPMNTEAFF
CDR3nt: TGTGCCAGCAGCTTAGTCGGGACAGGGCCAATGAACACTGAAGCTTTCTTT

len: 16
j_gene: TRBJ2-2
abundance: few
v_gene: TRBV5-4
d_gene: -
CDR3aa: CASSFGLSANTGELFF
CDR3nt: TGTGCCAGCAGCTTCGGGTTGTCGGCGAACACCGGGGAGCTGTTTTTT

len: 14
j_gene: TRBJ1-6
abundance: few
v_gene: TRBV7-2
d_gene: -
CDR3aa: CASSQSVVDSPLHF
CDR3nt: TGTGCCAGCAGCCAATCAGTTGTTGATTCACCCCTCCACTTT

len: 14
j_gene: TRBJ2-7
abundance: -
v_gene: TRBV12-5
d_gene: TRBD1
CDR3aa: CASRPDRGPYEQYF
CDR3nt: TGTGCTAGTCGGCCGGACAGGGGTCCCTACGAGCAGTACTTC

len: 15
j_gene: TRBJ1-1
abundance: -
v_gene: TRBV11-2
d_gene: -
CDR3aa: CASSLGPEGGTEAFF
CDR3nt: TGTGCCAGCAGCTTAGGGCCGGAAGGGGGCACTGAAGCTTTCTTT

len: 15
j_gene: TRBJ2-7
abundance: -
v_gene: TRBV6-1
d_gene: -
CDR3aa: CASSESRGSSYEQYF
CDR3nt: TGTGCCAGCAGTGAAAGTAGGGGGAGCTCCTACGAGCAGTACTTC

len: 16
j_gene: TRBJ2-7
abundance: -
v_gene: TRBV6-5
d_gene: TRBD2
CDR3aa: CASSYVSGTSSYEQYF
CDR3nt: TGTGCCAGCAGTTACGTCTCCGGGACTAGCAGCTACGAGCAGTACTTC

len: 12
j_gene: TRBJ1-4
abundance: -
v_gene: TRBV27
d_gene: -
CDR3aa: CATSRVGEKLFF
CDR3nt: TGTGCCACGTCCAGGGTTGGTGAAAAACTGTTTTTT

len: 14
j_gene: TRBJ1-2
abundance: -
v_gene: TRBV6-4
d_gene: TRBD1
CDR3aa: CASSDPGTGDSHTF
CDR3nt: TGTGCCAGCAGTGATCCGGGGACAGGGGATTCCCACACCTTC

len: 12
j_gene: TRBJ1-4
abundance: few
v_gene: TRBV4-2
d_gene: -
CDR3aa: CASSQLGEKLFF
CDR3nt: TGTGCCAGCAGCCAACTCGGGGAAAAACTGTTTTTT

len: 18
j_gene: TRBJ2-1
abundance: -
v_gene: TRBV5-6
d_gene: TRBD1
CDR3aa: CASSMRGQAHVPYNEQFF
CDR3nt: TGTGCCAGCAGCATGAGGGGACAGGCCCACGTCCCGTACAATGAGCAGTTCTTC

len: 15
j_gene: TRBJ1-5
abundance: -
v_gene: TRBV23-1
d_gene: -
CDR3aa: CASSRTQGTGQPQHF
CDR3nt: TGCGCCAGCAGTCGGACACAGGGTACCGGTCAGCCCCAGCATTTT

len: 16
j_gene: TRBJ2-7
abundance: once
v_gene: TRBV9
d_gene: TRBD1
CDR3aa: CASSVETGTGAYEQYF
CDR3nt: TGTGCCAGCAGCGTAGAGACCGGGACAGGGGCCTACGAGCAGTACTTC

len: 12
j_gene: TRBJ2-7
abundance: -
v_gene: TRBV5-8
d_gene: -
CDR3aa: CASSPSWAEQYF
CDR3nt: TGTGCCAGCAGCCCCAGCTGGGCCGAGCAGTACTTC

len: 15
j_gene: TRBJ2-5
abundance: -
v_gene: TRBV9
d_gene: TRBD1
CDR3aa: CASSGETGGYETQYF
CDR3nt: TGTGCCAGCAGCGGGGAGACAGGGGGCTATGAGACCCAGTACTTC

len: 16
j_gene: TRBJ1-6
abundance: -
v_gene: TRBV7-2
d_gene: -
CDR3aa: CASSFTGGVENSPLHF
CDR3nt: TGTGCCAGCAGCTTCACCGGAGGGGTAGAGAATTCACCCCTCCACTTT

len: 15
j_gene: TRBJ1-2
abundance: -
v_gene: TRBV11-3
d_gene: TRBD1
CDR3aa: CASSLDTEGAGGYTF
CDR3nt: TGTGCCAGCAGCTTAGATACGGAGGGGGCAGGAGGCTACACCTTC

len: 15
j_gene: TRBJ1-3
abundance: -
v_gene: TRBV7-9
d_gene: -
CDR3aa: CASSPSEGAGNTIYF
CDR3nt: TGTGCCAGCAGCCCCTCCGAGGGTGCCGGAAACACCATATATTTT

len: 13
j_gene: TRBJ1-5
abundance: -
v_gene: TRBV18
d_gene: -
CDR3aa: CASAGMGNQPQHF
CDR3nt: TGTGCCAGCGCAGGGATGGGGAATCAGCCCCAGCATTTT

len: 13
j_gene: TRBJ2-5
abundance: -
v_gene: TRBV25-1
d_gene: -
CDR3aa: CASRSDYKETQYF
CDR3nt: TGTGCCAGCAGAAGTGACTACAAAGAGACCCAGTACTTC

len: 13
j_gene: TRBJ1-2
abundance: -
v_gene: TRBV28
d_gene: -
CDR3aa: CASSWEQAYGYTF
CDR3nt: TGTGCCAGCAGTTGGGAGCAGGCCTATGGCTACACCTTC

len: 12
j_gene: TRBJ1-5
abundance: -
v_gene: TRBV7-8
d_gene: -
CDR3aa: CASSHLNQPQHF
CDR3nt: TGTGCCAGCAGCCACTTAAATCAGCCCCAGCATTTT

len: 18
j_gene: TRBJ1-4
abundance: -
v_gene: TRBV27
d_gene: -
CDR3aa: CASSHFGSGVSTNEKLFF
CDR3nt: TGTGCCAGCAGTCATTTTGGGTCCGGAGTTTCAACTAATGAAAAACTGTTTTTT

len: 17
j_gene: TRBJ1-4
abundance: -
v_gene: TRBV27
d_gene: -
CDR3aa: CASRTFTGGAANEKLFF
CDR3nt: TGTGCCAGCAGAACCTTTACGGGGGGGGCAGCTAATGAAAAACTGTTTTTT

len: 14
j_gene: TRBJ1-1
abundance: -
v_gene: TRBV5-1
d_gene: -
CDR3aa: CASSSNPGNTEAFF
CDR3nt: TGCGCCAGCAGCTCAAACCCGGGGAACACTGAAGCTTTCTTT

len: 11
j_gene: TRBJ1-1
abundance: -
v_gene: TRBV5-4
d_gene: -
CDR3aa: CASRQGTEAFF
CDR3nt: TGTGCCAGCAGACAGGGCACTGAAGCTTTCTTT

len: 16
j_gene: TRBJ1-5
abundance: few
v_gene: TRBV7-9
d_gene: -
CDR3aa: CASSLDRVGWGQPQHF
CDR3nt: TGTGCCAGCAGCTTAGACAGGGTAGGATGGGGTCAGCCCCAGCATTTT